This T cell receptor beta chain was captured in a study of T cell responses to AZD1222 COVID-19 vaccine. Method: immunoSEQ multiplex PCR; TCRdb's copy keeps in-frame clones and lacks some. The sample gives 95,000 to 150,000 clones, 80% to 90% of which show up once; under 3.5% is in the top ten. V gave up 7 bases and J gave up 12 bases; unmatched junction bases: 7. Looked up from germline, CDR1 is SEHNR and CDR2 is FQNEAQ (reference sequence). The CDR3 covers 11 residues. This TCR came from an adult in good health. The sample in question was peripheral blood, obtained on day 0 of AZD1222 vaccination. The chain couples TRBV7-9 to TRBJ1-1, with 8 positions matching TRBD1. The CDR3 nucleotides are TGTGCCAGCACCCGACAGGGGACGACTTTCTTT. It encodes CASTRQGTTFF.